This record concerns one T cell receptor (beta chain) sequence. Its specificity is not known. The T cells that were sequenced for TCR beta were CD8+ and CD4+ cells from blood. RNA in amounts of about 0.45 to 1 ug was reverse transcribed with random hexamers. TCRdb reanalysed the immunoSEQ multiplex PCR reads using MiXCR and keeps one entry per CDR3 protein. The sample consists of 140,000 to 150,000 distinct CDR3 sequences, 85% to 95% of them appearing once. The data were taken from a study of CD8 T cells in Susac syndrome. Study-wide findings and caveats: A relatively small number of individuals underwent TCR sequencing and HLA analysis.

The CDR3 contains 19 residues. After removal of 1 base from V and 4 bases from J, the junction contained 13 bases not matched to a gene. Germline values: CDR1 MNHEY, CDR2 SVGAGI. The sequenced material came from CD4+ T cells from PBMCs. The receptor comes from a human donor with multiple sclerosis. This chain uses TRBV6-5 with TRBJ1-2; 12 positions match TRBD1. CDR3 protein: CASSYFTKGQGARSYGYTF. In nucleotides, the CDR3 is TGTGCCAGCAGTTACTTTACGAAGGGACAGGGGGCGCGGAGCTATGGCTACACCTTC.